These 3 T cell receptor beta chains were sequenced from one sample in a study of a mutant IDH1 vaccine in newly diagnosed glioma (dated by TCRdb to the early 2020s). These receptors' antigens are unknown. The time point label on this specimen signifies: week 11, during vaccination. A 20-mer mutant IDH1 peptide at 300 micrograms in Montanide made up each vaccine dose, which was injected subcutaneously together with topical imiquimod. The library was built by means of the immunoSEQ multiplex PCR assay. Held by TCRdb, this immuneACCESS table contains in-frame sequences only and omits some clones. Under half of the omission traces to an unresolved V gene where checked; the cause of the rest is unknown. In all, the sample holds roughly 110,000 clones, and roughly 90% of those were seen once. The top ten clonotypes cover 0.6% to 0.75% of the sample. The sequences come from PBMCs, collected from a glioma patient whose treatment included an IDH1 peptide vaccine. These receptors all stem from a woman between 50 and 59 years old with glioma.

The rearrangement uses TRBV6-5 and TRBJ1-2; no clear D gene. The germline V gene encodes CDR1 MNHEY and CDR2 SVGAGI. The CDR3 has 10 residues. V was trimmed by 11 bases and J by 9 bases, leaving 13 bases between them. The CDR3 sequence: CAGWTFSYTF. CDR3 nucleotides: TGTGCCGGGTGGACCTTCAGCTACACCTTC.

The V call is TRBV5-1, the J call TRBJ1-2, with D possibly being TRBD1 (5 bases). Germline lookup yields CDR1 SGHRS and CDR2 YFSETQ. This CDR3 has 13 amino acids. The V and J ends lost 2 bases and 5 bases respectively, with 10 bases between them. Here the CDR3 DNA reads TGCGCCAGCAGCTTAGGGGAAGGGTATGGCTACACCTTC. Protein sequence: CASSLGEGYGYTF.

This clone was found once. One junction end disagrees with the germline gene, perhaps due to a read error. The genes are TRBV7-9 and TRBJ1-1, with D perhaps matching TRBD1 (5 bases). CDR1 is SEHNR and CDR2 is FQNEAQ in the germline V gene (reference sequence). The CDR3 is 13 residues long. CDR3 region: CAGSRQGDTEAFF. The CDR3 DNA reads TGTGCCGGCAGTCGGCAGGGTGACACTGAAGCTTTCTTT. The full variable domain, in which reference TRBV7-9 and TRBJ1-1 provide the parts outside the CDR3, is DTGVSQNPRHKITKRGQNVTFRCDPISEHNRLYWYRQTLGQGPEFLTYFQNEAQLEKSRLLSDRFSAERPKGSFSTLEIQRTEQGDSAMYLCAGSRQGDTEAFFGQGTRLTVV.